The 3 T cell receptor beta chains listed next were all sequenced from one sample in a study of monozygotic twins with inflammatory bowel disease. From the 5' RACE reads, TCRdb lists one entry per CDR3 protein and no DNA. This repertoire comprises 300,000 to 400,000 distinct CDR3 sequences; its ten largest clones make up 2% to 2.5%. What was sequenced was blood. The receptors shown here come from a human donor with ulcerative colitis or Crohn's disease, or a healthy co-twin of an affected twin (not recorded which).

The genes are TRBV12-3 or TRBV12-4 and TRBJ1-5; TCRdb calls TRBD1, which cannot be checked without DNA. The CDR3 spans 16 residues. The CDR3 sequence: CASSLGLGVINQPQHF.

The chain has TRBV14 and TRBJ2-2. Germline V CDR1 and CDR2: SGHDN, FVKESK. CDR3 length: 15 amino acids. The CDR3 protein is CASSQDPIRPGGLFF.

The V gene is TRBV21-1, the J gene TRBJ2-2; TCRdb proposes TRBD2, but this gene call is untestable without DNA. TRBV21-1 is labeled a pseudogene. The CDR3 sequence is 16 residues long. The CDR3 is CASSRGESANTGELFF.